This is a list of T cell receptor beta chains from one sample in a study of T cell responses to AZD1222 COVID-19 vaccine. Profiling relied on immunoSEQ multiplex PCR, and the TCRdb table lists in-frame clones only, not all of them. The repertoire includes some 150,000 clones, around nine tenths of them detected once, and 1.5% to 2% sits in the top ten. This specimen was peripheral blood, taken on day 0 of AZD1222 vaccination. These receptors originate from an adult in good health. The CDR3 runs from the conserved cysteine through the conserved F or W. Each record gives: V gene, J gene, D gene, clone size, CDR3 DNA, CDR3 protein. A D gene is named only where the DNA matches it firmly. A clone size is listed for some rows: how often the clone was seen (once, few, many), or a class if it is expanded.

V gene: TRBV2; J gene: TRBJ1-1; D gene: -; clone size: -; CDR3 DNA: TGTGCCAGCAGTGAAGGGGTGAGCATCAGTGCTTTCTTT; CDR3 protein: CASSEGVSISAFF
V gene: TRBV18; J gene: TRBJ2-3; D gene: -; clone size: -; CDR3 DNA: TGTGCCAGCTCACCCACCGGGGTCGAGGGGGACGGCACAGATACGCAGTATTTT; CDR3 protein: CASSPTGVEGDGTDTQYF
V gene: TRBV28; J gene: TRBJ2-1; D gene: -; clone size: once; CDR3 DNA: TGTGCCAGCACCCTAGCCTACAATGAGCAGTTCTTC; CDR3 protein: CASTLAYNEQFF
V gene: TRBV19; J gene: TRBJ2-1; D gene: TRBD2; clone size: -; CDR3 DNA: TGTGCCAGTAGTGGGGGGGAACTAGCGGGAGCTGGTAATGAGCAGTTCTTC; CDR3 protein: CASSGGELAGAGNEQFF
V gene: TRBV11-2; J gene: TRBJ2-7; D gene: TRBD2; clone size: once; CDR3 DNA: TGTGCCAGCAGCTTGACTAGCGGGGGGGCCCCGTACGAGCAGTACTTC; CDR3 protein: CASSLTSGGAPYEQYF
V gene: TRBV19; J gene: TRBJ1-6; D gene: TRBD1; clone size: -; CDR3 DNA: TGTGCCAGTTCCCCGGACAGGGGCGGAAATTCACCCCTCCACTTT; CDR3 protein: CASSPDRGGNSPLHF
V gene: TRBV7-7; J gene: TRBJ2-5; D gene: TRBD2; clone size: once; CDR3 DNA: TGTGCTAGCAGCTCAACTGGACTAGCGGGAGGCCGCCCAGAGGAGACCCAGTACTTC; CDR3 protein: CASSSTGLAGGRPEETQYF
V gene: TRBV4-3; J gene: TRBJ2-5; D gene: -; clone size: once; CDR3 DNA: TGCGCCAGCAGCCCCAGGGGGGGGCCTAGGGAGACCCAGTACTTC; CDR3 protein: CASSPRGGPRETQYF
V gene: TRBV6-5; J gene: TRBJ2-1; D gene: TRBD1; clone size: -; CDR3 DNA: TGTGCCAGCAGTCGGGACAGGGTCAATGAGCAGTTCTTC; CDR3 protein: CASSRDRVNEQFF
V gene: TRBV3-1/TRBV3-2; J gene: TRBJ1-2; D gene: TRBD1; clone size: -; CDR3 DNA: TGTGCCAGCAGAACCACCGGGACAGGAGTCTATGGCTACACCTTC; CDR3 protein: CASRTTGTGVYGYTF
V gene: TRBV5-4; J gene: TRBJ1-2; D gene: -; clone size: once; CDR3 DNA: TGTGCCAGCAGCTTGGACAGGGATTATCGCTACACCTTC; CDR3 protein: CASSLDRDYRYTF
V gene: TRBV5-4; J gene: TRBJ2-5; D gene: -; clone size: -; CDR3 DNA: TGTGCCAGCAGCTTGATGGAGACCCAGTACTTC; CDR3 protein: CASSLMETQYF
V gene: TRBV7-9; J gene: TRBJ1-1; D gene: TRBD1; clone size: -; CDR3 DNA: TGTGCCAGCAGCTTAGACAGGGGGGAATGGACTGAAGCTTTCTTT; CDR3 protein: CASSLDRGEWTEAFF
V gene: TRBV28; J gene: TRBJ2-1; D gene: -; clone size: -; CDR3 DNA: TGTGCCAGCAGTTTCAATGAGCAGTTCTTC; CDR3 protein: CASSFNEQFF
V gene: TRBV9; J gene: TRBJ2-2; D gene: -; clone size: -; CDR3 DNA: TGTGCCAGCAGCGCGGGACCCCCGAACACCGGGGAGCTGTTTTTT; CDR3 protein: CASSAGPPNTGELFF
V gene: TRBV29-1; J gene: TRBJ1-2; D gene: -; clone size: -; CDR3 DNA: TGCAGCGTCAACGCGGGGGGGCAGTCCAACTATGGCTACACCTTC; CDR3 protein: CSVNAGGQSNYGYTF
V gene: TRBV9; J gene: TRBJ1-2; D gene: -; clone size: -; CDR3 DNA: TGTGCCAGCAGCTCCACCCCCCGGATTGACTATGGCTACACCTTC; CDR3 protein: CASSSTPRIDYGYTF
V gene: TRBV6-4; J gene: TRBJ2-1; D gene: -; clone size: -; CDR3 DNA: TGTGCCAGCAGTCCCCAAGGGGGGAACTACAATGAGCAGTTCTTC; CDR3 protein: CASSPQGGNYNEQFF
V gene: TRBV15; J gene: TRBJ1-4; D gene: TRBD1; clone size: -; CDR3 DNA: TGTGCCACCAGCAGAGATGGACAGGGGAATGAAAAACTGTTTTTT; CDR3 protein: CATSRDGQGNEKLFF
V gene: TRBV7-9; J gene: TRBJ2-5; D gene: TRBD2; clone size: -; CDR3 DNA: TGTGCCAGCAGGCTAAGCGGGGGGACCCAGTACTTC; CDR3 protein: CASRLSGGTQYF
V gene: TRBV6-2/TRBV6-3; J gene: TRBJ1-5; D gene: -; clone size: -; CDR3 DNA: TGTGCCAGCAGTTACCTGATTGACCAGGGAGGGTTTGCTGTCCAGCCCCAGCATTTT; CDR3 protein: CASSYLIDQGGFAVQPQHF
V gene: TRBV11-2; J gene: TRBJ1-1; D gene: -; clone size: -; CDR3 DNA: TGTGCCAGCAGCCCGTTGGGGGGCGCGGTCACTGAAGCTTTCTTT; CDR3 protein: CASSPLGGAVTEAFF
V gene: TRBV6-5; J gene: TRBJ2-7; D gene: TRBD2; clone size: -; CDR3 DNA: TGTGCCAGCAGTTCCGACGGACTAGCGGGTCTCAACGAGCAGTACTTC; CDR3 protein: CASSSDGLAGLNEQYF
V gene: TRBV14; J gene: TRBJ2-4; D gene: TRBD1; clone size: few; CDR3 DNA: TGTGCCAGCAGCCCCCAGGACAGGGGAGGGGGCAAAAACATTCAGTACTTC; CDR3 protein: CASSPQDRGGGKNIQYF
V gene: TRBV11-2; J gene: TRBJ1-4; D gene: -; clone size: -; CDR3 DNA: TGTGCCAGCAGCTTAGCTACAGGGCTAGAACTGTTTTTT; CDR3 protein: CASSLATGLELFF
V gene: TRBV19; J gene: TRBJ2-7; D gene: -; clone size: -; CDR3 DNA: TGTGCCAGTAGTATAGTCCCTAAGGCGCTCTACGAGCAGTACTTC; CDR3 protein: CASSIVPKALYEQYF
V gene: TRBV30; J gene: TRBJ1-4; D gene: -; clone size: -; CDR3 DNA: TGTGCCTGGAGTTTGCGGACCGCTAATAATGAAAAACTGTTTTTT; CDR3 protein: CAWSLRTANNEKLFF
V gene: TRBV27; J gene: TRBJ2-6; D gene: -; clone size: -; CDR3 DNA: TGTGCCAGCAGTTTGAGTACTGGGGCCAACGTCCTGACTTTC; CDR3 protein: CASSLSTGANVLTF
V gene: TRBV23-1; J gene: TRBJ1-5; D gene: -; clone size: -; CDR3 DNA: TGCGCCAGCACCCCGATTAAGGGTAGCAATCAGCCCCAGCATTTT; CDR3 protein: CASTPIKGSNQPQHF